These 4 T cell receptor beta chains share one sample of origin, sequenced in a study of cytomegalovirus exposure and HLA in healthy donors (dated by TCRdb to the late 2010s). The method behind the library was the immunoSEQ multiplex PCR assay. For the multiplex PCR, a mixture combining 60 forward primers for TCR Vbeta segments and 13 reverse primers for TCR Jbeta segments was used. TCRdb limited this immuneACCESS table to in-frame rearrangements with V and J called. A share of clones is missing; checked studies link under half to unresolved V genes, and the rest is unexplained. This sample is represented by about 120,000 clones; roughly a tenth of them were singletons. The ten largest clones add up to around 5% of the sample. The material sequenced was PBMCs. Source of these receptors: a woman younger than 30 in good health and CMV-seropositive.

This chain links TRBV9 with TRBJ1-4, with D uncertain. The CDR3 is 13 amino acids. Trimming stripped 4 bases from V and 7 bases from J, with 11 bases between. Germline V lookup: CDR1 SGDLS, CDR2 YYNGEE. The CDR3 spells CASSPPVSEKLFF. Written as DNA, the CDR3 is TGTGCCAGCAGCCCGCCAGTTTCTGAAAAACTGTTTTTT.

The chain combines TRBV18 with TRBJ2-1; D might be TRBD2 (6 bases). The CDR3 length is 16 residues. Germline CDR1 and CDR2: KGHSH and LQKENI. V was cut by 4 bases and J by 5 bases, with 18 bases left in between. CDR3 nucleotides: TGTGCCAGCTCACGAACTTCTGTATCGGGAGACAATGAGCAGTTCTTC. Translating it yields CASSRTSVSGDNEQFF.

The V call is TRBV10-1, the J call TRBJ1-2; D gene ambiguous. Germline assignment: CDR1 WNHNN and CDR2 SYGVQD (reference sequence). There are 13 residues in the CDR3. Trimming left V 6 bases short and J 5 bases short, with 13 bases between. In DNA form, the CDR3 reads TGCGCCAGCAGCCCCGAGGAGGGATATGGCTACACCTTC. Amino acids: CASSPEEGYGYTF.

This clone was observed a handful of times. CDR3 loop: CASSSPELSYEQYF. CDR3 nucleotide sequence: TGTGCCAGCAGCTCCCCGGAGCTCTCCTACGAGCAGTACTTC. V gene TRBV13 combines with J gene TRBJ2-7; no clear D. V lost 4 bases to trimming and J lost 0 bases, with 10 bases between them. The CDR3 consists of 14 residues. Germline V lookup: CDR1 PRHDT, CDR2 FYEKMQ (reference sequence).